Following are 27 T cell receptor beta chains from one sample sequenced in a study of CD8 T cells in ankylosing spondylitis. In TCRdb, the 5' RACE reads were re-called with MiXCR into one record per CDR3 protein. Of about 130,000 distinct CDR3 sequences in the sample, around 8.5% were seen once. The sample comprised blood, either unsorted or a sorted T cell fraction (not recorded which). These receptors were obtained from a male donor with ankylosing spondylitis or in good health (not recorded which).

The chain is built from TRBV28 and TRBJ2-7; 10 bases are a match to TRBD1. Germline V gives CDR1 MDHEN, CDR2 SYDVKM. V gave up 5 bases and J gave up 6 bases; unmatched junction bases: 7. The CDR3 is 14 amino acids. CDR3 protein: CASSTGTGVREQYF. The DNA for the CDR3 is TGTGCCAGCAGTACCGGGACAGGGGTTCGCGAGCAGTACTTC.

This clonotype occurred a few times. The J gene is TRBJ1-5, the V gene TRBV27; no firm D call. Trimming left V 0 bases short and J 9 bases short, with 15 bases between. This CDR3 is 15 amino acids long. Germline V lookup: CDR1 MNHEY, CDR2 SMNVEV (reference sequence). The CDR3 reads CASSLSYNTALPQHF. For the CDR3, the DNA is TGTGCCAGCAGTTTATCCTACAACACCGCTTTGCCCCAGCATTTT.

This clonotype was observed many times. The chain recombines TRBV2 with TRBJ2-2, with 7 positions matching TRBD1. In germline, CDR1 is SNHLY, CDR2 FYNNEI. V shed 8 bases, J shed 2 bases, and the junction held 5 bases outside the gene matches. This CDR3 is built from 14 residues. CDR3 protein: CASCRQGNTGELFF. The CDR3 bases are TGTGCCAGCTGTCGACAGGGCAACACCGGGGAGCTGTTTTTT. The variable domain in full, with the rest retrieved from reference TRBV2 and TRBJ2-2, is EPEVTQTPSHQVTQMGQEVILRCVPISNHLYFYWYRQILGQKVEFLVSFYNNEISEKSEIFDDQFSVERPDGSNFTLKIRSTKLEDSAMYFCASCRQGNTGELFFGEGSRLTVL.

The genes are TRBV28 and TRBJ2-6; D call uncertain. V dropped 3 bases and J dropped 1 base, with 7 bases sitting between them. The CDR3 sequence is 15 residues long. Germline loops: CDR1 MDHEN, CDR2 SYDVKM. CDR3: CASSFKSSGANVLTF. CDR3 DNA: TGTGCCAGCAGTTTTAAGAGTTCTGGGGCCAACGTCCTGACTTTC. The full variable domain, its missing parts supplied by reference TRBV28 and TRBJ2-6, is DVKVTQSSRYLVKRTGEKVFLECVQDMDHENMFWYRQDPGLGLRLIYFSYDVKMKEKGDIPEGYSVSREKKERFSLILESASTNQTSMYLCASSFKSSGANVLTFGAGSRLTVL.

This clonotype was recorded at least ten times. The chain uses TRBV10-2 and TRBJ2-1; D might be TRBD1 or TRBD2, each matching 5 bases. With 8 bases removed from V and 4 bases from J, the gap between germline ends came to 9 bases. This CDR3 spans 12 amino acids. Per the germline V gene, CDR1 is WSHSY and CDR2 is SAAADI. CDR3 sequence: CASRDPYNEQFF. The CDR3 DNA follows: TGCGCCAGCCGGGACCCATACAATGAGCAGTTCTTC.

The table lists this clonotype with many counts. CDR3 in DNA: TGTGCCAGCAGCTTTGTGCAGGGGCCATACGAGCAGTACTTC. This encodes CASSFVQGPYEQYF. The rearrangement links TRBV5-6 to TRBJ2-7; D may be TRBD1 (6 bases). Trimming stripped 2 bases from V and 4 bases from J, with 13 bases between. Germline V gene sequence: CDR1 SGHDT, CDR2 YYEEEE. The CDR3 covers 14 residues.

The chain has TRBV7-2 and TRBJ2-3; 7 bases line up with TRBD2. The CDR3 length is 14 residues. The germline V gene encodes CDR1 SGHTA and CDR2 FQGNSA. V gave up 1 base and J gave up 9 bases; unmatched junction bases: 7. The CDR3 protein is CASSLERAGKTQYF. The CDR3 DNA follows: TGTGCCAGCAGCTTAGAACGAGCGGGAAAGACGCAGTATTTT.

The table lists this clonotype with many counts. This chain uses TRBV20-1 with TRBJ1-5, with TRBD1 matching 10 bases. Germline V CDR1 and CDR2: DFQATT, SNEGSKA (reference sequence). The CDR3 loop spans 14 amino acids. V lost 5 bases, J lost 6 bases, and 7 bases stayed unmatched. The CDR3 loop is CSAQGQGESQPQHF. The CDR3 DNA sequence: TGCAGTGCTCAAGGACAGGGGGAAAGTCAGCCCCAGCATTTT.

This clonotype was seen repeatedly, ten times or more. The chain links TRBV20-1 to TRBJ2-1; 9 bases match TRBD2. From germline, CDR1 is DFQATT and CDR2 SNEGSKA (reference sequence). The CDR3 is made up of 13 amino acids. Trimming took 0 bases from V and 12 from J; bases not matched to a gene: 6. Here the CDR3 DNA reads TGCAGTGCTAGAGATCGGGCGGGGGGGCGGCAGTTCTTC. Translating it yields CSARDRAGGRQFF.

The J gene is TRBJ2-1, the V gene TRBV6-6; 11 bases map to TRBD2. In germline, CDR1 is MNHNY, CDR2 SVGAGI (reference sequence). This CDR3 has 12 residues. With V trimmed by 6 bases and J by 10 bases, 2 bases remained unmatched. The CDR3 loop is CASRLAGGEQFF. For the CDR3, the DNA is TGTGCCAGCAGATTAGCGGGAGGGGAGCAGTTCTTC.

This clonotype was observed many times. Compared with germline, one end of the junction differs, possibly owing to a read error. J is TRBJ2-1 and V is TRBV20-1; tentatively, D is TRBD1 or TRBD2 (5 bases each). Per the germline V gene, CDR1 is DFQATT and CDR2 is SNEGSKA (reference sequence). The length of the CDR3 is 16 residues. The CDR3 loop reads CSVRPAGTADYNEQFF. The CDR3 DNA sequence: TGCAGTGTTAGACCAGCCGGGACGGCTGACTACAATGAGCAGTTCTTC.

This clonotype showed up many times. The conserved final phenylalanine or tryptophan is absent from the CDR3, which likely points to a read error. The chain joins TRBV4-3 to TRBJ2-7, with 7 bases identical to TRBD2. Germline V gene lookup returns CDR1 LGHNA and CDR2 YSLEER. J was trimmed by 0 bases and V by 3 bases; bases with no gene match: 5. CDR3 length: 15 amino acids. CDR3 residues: CASSQGLWGSYEQYL. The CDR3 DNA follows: TGCGCCAGCAGCCAGGGACTATGGGGCTCCTACGAGCAGTACCTC.

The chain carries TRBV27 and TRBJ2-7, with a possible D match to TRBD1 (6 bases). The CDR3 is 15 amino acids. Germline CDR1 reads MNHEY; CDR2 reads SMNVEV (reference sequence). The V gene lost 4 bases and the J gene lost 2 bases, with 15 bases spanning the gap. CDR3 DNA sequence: TGTGCCAGCAGTTACCGACCAGGGGCGACCTACGAGCAGTACTTC. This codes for CASSYRPGATYEQYF.

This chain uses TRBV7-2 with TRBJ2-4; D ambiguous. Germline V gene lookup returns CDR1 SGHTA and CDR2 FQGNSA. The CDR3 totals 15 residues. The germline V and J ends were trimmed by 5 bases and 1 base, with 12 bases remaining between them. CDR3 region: CASSPPWRAKNIQYF. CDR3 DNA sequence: TGTGCCAGCAGCCCCCCGTGGCGTGCCAAAAACATTCAGTACTTC.

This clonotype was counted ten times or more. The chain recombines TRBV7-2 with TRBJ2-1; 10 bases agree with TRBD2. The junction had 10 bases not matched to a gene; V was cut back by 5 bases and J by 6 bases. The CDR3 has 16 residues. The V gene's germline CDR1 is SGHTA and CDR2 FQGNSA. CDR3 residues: CASSPQASGSGNEQFF. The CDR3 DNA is TGTGCCAGCAGCCCACAGGCTAGCGGGAGTGGCAATGAGCAGTTCTTC.

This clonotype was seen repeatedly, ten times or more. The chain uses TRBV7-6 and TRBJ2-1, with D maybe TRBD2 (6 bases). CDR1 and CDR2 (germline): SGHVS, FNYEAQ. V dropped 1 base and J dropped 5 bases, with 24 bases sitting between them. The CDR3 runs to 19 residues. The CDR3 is CASSLGGGITRPSDNEQFF. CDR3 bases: TGTGCCAGCAGCTTAGGTGGGGGGATTACCCGACCATCAGACAATGAGCAGTTCTTC.

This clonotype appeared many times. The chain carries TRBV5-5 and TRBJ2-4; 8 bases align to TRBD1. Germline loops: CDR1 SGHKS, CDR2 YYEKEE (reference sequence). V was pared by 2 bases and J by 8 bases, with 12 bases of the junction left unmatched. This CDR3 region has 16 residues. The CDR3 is CASSFTGGHGSDIQYF. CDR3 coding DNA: TGTGCCAGCAGCTTTACAGGGGGTCATGGTTCGGACATTCAGTACTTC.

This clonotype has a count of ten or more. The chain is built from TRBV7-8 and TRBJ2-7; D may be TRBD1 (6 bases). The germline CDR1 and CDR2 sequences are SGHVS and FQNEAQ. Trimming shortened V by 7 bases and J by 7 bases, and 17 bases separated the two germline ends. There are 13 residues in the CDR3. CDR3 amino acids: CASTHQGFREQYF. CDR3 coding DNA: TGTGCCAGCACCCATCAGGGGTTTAGGGAGCAGTACTTC.

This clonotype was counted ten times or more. CDR3 in DNA: TGTGCCAGCAGTTTTGGGACTAGCTCCCCACACAATGAGCAGTTCTTC. It encodes CASSFGTSSPHNEQFF. J is TRBJ2-1 and V is TRBV6-5; 9 nucleotides line up with TRBD2. This CDR3 contains 16 residues. In germline, CDR1 is MNHEY, CDR2 SVGAGI. The V and J ends lost 4 bases and 5 bases, in that order; junction bases with no gene match: 9.

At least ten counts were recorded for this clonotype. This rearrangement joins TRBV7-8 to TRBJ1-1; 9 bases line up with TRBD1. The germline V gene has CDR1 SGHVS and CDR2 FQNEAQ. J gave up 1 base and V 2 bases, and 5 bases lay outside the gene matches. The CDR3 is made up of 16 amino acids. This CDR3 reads CASSLTGTGRNTEAFF. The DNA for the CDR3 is TGTGCCAGCAGCTTAACCGGGACAGGGAGGAACACTGAAGCTTTCTTT. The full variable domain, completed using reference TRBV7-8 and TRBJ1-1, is GAGVSQSPRYKVAKRGQDVALRCDPISGHVSLFWYQQALGQGPEFLTYFQNEAQLDKSGLPSDRFFAERPEGSVSTLKIQRTQQEDSAVYLCASSLTGTGRNTEAFFGQGTRLTVV.

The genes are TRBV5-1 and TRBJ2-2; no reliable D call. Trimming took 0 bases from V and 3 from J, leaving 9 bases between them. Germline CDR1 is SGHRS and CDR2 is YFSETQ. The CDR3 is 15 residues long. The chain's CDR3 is CASSLEGSYTGELFF. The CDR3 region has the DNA TGCGCCAGCAGCTTGGAGGGCTCATACACCGGGGAGCTGTTTTTT.

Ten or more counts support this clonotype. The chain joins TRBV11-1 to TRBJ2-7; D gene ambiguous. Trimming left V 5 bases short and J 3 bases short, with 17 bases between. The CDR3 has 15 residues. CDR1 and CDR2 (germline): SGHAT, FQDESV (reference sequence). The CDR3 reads CASSPGRASIYEQYF. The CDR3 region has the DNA TGTGCCAGCAGCCCAGGCCGAGCGTCGATCTACGAGCAGTACTTC.

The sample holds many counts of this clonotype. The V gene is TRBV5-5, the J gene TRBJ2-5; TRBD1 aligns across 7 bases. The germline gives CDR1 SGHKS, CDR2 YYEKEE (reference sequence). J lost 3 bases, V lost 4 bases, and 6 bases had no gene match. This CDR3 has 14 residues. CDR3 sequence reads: CASSVGQAKETQYF. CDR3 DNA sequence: TGTGCCAGCAGCGTAGGACAGGCCAAAGAGACCCAGTACTTC.

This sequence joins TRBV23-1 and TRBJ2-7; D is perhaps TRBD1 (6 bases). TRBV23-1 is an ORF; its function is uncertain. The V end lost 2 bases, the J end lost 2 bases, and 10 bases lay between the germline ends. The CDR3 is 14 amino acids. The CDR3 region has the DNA TGCGCCAGCAGTCAAAAATGGGACACCTACGAGCAGTACTTC. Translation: CASSQKWDTYEQYF.

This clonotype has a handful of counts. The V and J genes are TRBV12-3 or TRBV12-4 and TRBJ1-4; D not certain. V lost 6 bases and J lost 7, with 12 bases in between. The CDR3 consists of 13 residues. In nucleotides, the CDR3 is TGTGCCAGCAGCTCATTAGCAGCTGAAAAACTGTTTTTT. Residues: CASSSLAAEKLFF.

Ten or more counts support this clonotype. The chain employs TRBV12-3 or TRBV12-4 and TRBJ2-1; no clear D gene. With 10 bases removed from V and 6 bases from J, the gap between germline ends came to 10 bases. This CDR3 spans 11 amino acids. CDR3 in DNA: TGTGCCACCTCCCCTCTCAATGAGCAGTTCTTC. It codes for CATSPLNEQFF.

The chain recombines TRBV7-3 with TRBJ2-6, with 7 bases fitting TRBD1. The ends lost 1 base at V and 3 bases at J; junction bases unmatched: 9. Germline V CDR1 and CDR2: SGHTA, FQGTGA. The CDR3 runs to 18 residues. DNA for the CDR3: TGTGCCAGCAGCTTAAGGGTCACAGGGGTTGGTGGGGCCAACGTCCTGACTTTC. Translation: CASSLRVTGVGGANVLTF.